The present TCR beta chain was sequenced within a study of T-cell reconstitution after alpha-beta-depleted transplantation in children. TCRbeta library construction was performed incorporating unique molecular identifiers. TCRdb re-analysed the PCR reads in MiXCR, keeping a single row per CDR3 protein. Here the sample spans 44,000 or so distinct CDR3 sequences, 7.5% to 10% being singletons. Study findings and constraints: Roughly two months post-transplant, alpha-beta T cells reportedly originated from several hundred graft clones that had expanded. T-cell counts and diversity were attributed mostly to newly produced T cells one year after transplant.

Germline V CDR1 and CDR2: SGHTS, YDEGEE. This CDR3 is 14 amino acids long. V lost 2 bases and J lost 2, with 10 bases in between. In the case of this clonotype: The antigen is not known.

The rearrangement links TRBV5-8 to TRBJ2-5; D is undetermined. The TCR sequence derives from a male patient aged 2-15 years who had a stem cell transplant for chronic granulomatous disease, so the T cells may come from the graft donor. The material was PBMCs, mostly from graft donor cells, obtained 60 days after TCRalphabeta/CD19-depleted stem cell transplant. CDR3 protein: CASSFATGQETQYF. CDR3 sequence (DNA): TGTGCCAGCAGCTTTGCAACCGGTCAAGAGACCCAGTACTTC.